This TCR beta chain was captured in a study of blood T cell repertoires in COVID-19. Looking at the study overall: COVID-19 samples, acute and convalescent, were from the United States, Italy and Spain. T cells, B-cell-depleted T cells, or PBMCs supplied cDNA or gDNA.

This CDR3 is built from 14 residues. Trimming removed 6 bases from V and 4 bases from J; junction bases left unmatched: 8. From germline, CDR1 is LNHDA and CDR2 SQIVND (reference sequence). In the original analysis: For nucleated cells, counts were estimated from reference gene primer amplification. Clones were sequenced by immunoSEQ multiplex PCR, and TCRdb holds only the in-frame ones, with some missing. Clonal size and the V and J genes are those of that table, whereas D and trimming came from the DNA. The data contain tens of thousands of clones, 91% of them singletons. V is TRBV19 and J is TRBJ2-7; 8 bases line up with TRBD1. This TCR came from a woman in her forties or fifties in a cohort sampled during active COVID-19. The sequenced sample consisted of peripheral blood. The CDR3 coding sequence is TGTGCCAGTAGGACGCGGACAGGGAGTTACGAGCAGTACTTC. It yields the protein CASRTRTGSYEQYF.